Listed below are T cell receptor beta chains from one sample, sequenced in a study of blood T cell repertoires in COVID-19. Sequencing used immunoSEQ multiplex PCR; TCRdb keeps in-frame clones, though not all of them. Of tens of thousands of clones listed, about 86% are singletons. The sequenced sample was peripheral blood. These receptors were taken from a human donor in a cohort sampled during active COVID-19. Both conserved end residues are part of each CDR3. A D gene is named only where the DNA matches it firmly. Not every row has a clone size; where given, it reads once, few, many or a size class.

d_gene | abundance | j_gene | v_gene | CDR3aa | CDR3nt
TRBD2 | - | TRBJ2-7 | TRBV2 | CASSEEGLAGGEQYF | TGTGCCAGCAGTGAAGAGGGACTAGCTGGGGGGGAGCAGTACTTC
- | - | TRBJ1-3 | TRBV7-2 | CASRLSGNTIYF | TGTGCCAGCAGACTATCTGGAAACACCATATATTTT
TRBD2 | - | TRBJ2-7 | TRBV5-1 | CASSLLGEGMAEQYF | TGCGCCAGCAGCTTGTTGGGGGAGGGGATGGCCGAGCAGTACTTC
TRBD1 | once | TRBJ2-3 | TRBV4-3 | CASSPRTGDTDTQYF | TGCGCCAGCAGCCCCCGGACAGGGGACACAGATACGCAGTATTTT
TRBD2 | once | TRBJ2-1 | TRBV7-6 | CASSLGRGGFEQFF | TGTGCCAGCAGCTTAGGGCGGGGGGGCTTTGAGCAGTTCTTC
TRBD1 | - | TRBJ2-7 | TRBV7-8 | CASSLAPPGQTQGFYEQYF | TGTGCCAGCAGCTTAGCGCCTCCGGGACAGACCCAGGGTTTCTACGAGCAGTACTTC
TRBD2 | - | TRBJ2-2 | TRBV6-5 | CASSIAGAGTGELFF | TGTGCCAGCAGCATAGCGGGAGCGGGGACCGGGGAGCTGTTTTTT
TRBD1 | - | TRBJ2-7 | TRBV30 | CAWSLTGGLNEQYF | TGTGCCTGGAGCCTGACAGGGGGGCTGAACGAGCAGTACTTC
TRBD1 | - | TRBJ2-7 | TRBV6-5 | CASRGTGISYEQYF | TGTGCCAGCCGGGGGACAGGGATCTCCTACGAGCAGTACTTC
TRBD2 | - | TRBJ2-2 | TRBV7-8 | CASSLELAGGPSGGGELFF | TGTGCCAGCAGCTTAGAACTAGCGGGGGGCCCCTCAGGAGGCGGGGAGCTGTTTTTT
TRBD2 | - | TRBJ2-5 | TRBV10-3 | CAISDIHSGDQETQYF | TGTGCCATCAGTGATATACATAGCGGGGATCAAGAGACCCAGTACTTC
- | - | TRBJ2-7 | TRBV29-1 | CSAMDSDQLYEQYF | TGCAGCGCCATGGACAGTGACCAATTATACGAGCAGTACTTC
- | few | TRBJ1-5 | TRBV30 | CAWSSGFYSNQPQHF | TGTGCCTGGAGTTCAGGGTTTTATAGCAATCAGCCCCAGCATTTT
- | - | TRBJ1-6 | TRBV7-2 | CASSLDSYNSPLHF | TGTGCCAGCAGCTTAGACAGCTATAATTCACCCCTCCACTTT
- | - | TRBJ2-5 | TRBV9 | CASSGGQSRGTQYF | TGTGCCAGCAGCGGGGGACAATCCCGGGGGACCCAGTACTTC
- | - | TRBJ2-2 | TRBV5-4 | CASSFRLLINTGELFF | TGTGCCAGCAGCTTCAGACTATTAATAAACACCGGGGAGCTGTTTTTT
TRBD1 | - | TRBJ1-1 | TRBV7-6 | CASSDADREAFF | TGTGCCAGCAGCGATGCGGACAGGGAAGCTTTCTTT
- | - | TRBJ1-5 | TRBV3-1/TRBV3-2 | CASSQSQDSQGLVNNQPQHF | TGTGCCAGCAGCCAATCCCAGGACAGTCAAGGCTTAGTTAACAATCAGCCCCAGCATTTT
TRBD2 | - | TRBJ2-1 | TRBV19 | CASSTIGLAGGEQFF | TGTGCCAGTAGTACGATAGGACTAGCGGGGGGGGAGCAGTTCTTC
TRBD1 | once | TRBJ2-7 | TRBV6-5 | CASTRTGAFYEQYF | TGTGCCAGCACTCGGACAGGGGCATTCTACGAGCAGTACTTC
TRBD1 | few | TRBJ1-6 | TRBV4-2 | CASSQATGTGGSPLHF | TGTGCCAGCAGCCAAGCGACCGGGACAGGGGGTTCACCCCTCCACTTT
- | - | TRBJ2-7 | TRBV27 | CASSFVGPSYEQYF | TGTGCCAGCAGTTTTGTGGGGCCGAGCTACGAGCAGTACTTC
- | once | TRBJ1-2 | TRBV27 | CASSPVRGGYTF | TGTGCCAGCAGTCCAGTCCGGGGAGGCTACACCTTC
- | - | TRBJ2-3 | TRBV7-9 | CASSPRDTELTDTQYF | TGTGCCAGCAGTCCCCGGGACACCGAACTGACAGATACGCAGTATTTT
- | - | TRBJ2-1 | TRBV7-9 | CASSLGLHGEQFF | TGTGCCAGCAGCTTAGGACTCCACGGTGAGCAGTTCTTC
- | few | TRBJ1-2 | TRBV7-9 | CASSAGSSGGYTF | TGTGCCAGCAGCGCCGGTTCCTCCGGGGGCTACACCTTC
- | - | TRBJ1-1 | TRBV28 | CASSFGRGRTEAFF | TGTGCCAGCAGTTTCGGGCGGGGGCGAACTGAAGCTTTCTTT
TRBD1 | - | TRBJ1-6 | TRBV9 | CASSTGQGNSPLHF | TGTGCCAGCAGCACAGGACAGGGAAATTCACCCCTCCACTTT
TRBD1 | - | TRBJ1-2 | TRBV4-1 | CASSHPRQGVGEGYTF | TGCGCCAGCAGCCACCCCCGACAGGGCGTCGGGGAAGGCTACACCTTC
- | - | TRBJ2-7 | TRBV7-6 | CASSLGPANEQYF | TGTGCCAGCAGTTTAGGGCCTGCAAACGAGCAGTACTTC
TRBD2 | - | TRBJ2-5 | TRBV7-9 | CASRSGGLGYQETQYF | TGTGCCAGCAGAAGCGGGGGGCTCGGGTACCAAGAGACCCAGTACTTC
- | - | TRBJ1-2 | TRBV6-2/TRBV6-3 | CASSLFPWDSGTHGYTF | TGTGCCAGCAGTCTCTTTCCTTGGGATTCCGGGACACATGGCTACACCTTC
- | - | TRBJ2-5 | TRBV7-6 | CASSSRGFEKETQYF | TGTGCCAGCAGCTCAAGGGGGTTCGAGAAAGAGACCCAGTACTTC
TRBD1 | - | TRBJ1-2 | TRBV19 | CASSILPGQGEGGYTF | TGTGCCAGTAGTATTCTCCCTGGACAGGGGGAAGGTGGCTACACCTTC
TRBD1 | few | TRBJ1-2 | TRBV9 | CASSVTPGGTNYGYTF | TGTGCCAGCAGCGTAACCCCAGGGGGGACTAACTATGGCTACACCTTC
TRBD1 | - | TRBJ1-1 | TRBV2 | CASSTIGQAEAFF | TGTGCCAGCAGTACAATTGGACAGGCTGAAGCTTTCTTT
TRBD1 | - | TRBJ2-7 | TRBV2 | CASSRTGGYISHEQYF | TGTGCCAGCAGTCGGACAGGGGGTTATATCAGCCACGAGCAGTACTTC
TRBD1 | - | TRBJ1-2 | TRBV5-4 | CASSLVVGTGSNYGYTF | TGTGCCAGCAGCTTGGTCGTAGGGACAGGGTCCAACTATGGCTACACCTTC
TRBD2 | - | TRBJ2-1 | TRBV7-2 | CASSLALSGGQGQFF | TGTGCCAGCAGCTTAGCGCTTAGCGGGGGTCAAGGGCAGTTCTTC
- | - | TRBJ2-7 | TRBV6-2/TRBV6-3 | CASSRGSYEQYF | TGTGCCAGCAGTAGGGGCTCCTACGAGCAGTACTTC
TRBD2 | - | TRBJ2-3 | TRBV18 | CASSPPKLAGVKDTQYF | TGTGCCAGCTCACCTCCCAAACTAGCGGGGGTTAAAGATACGCAGTATTTT
TRBD1 | - | TRBJ2-7 | TRBV4-2 | CASSLRDRGLGEQYF | TGTGCCAGCAGCCTCCGGGACAGGGGGCTTGGTGAGCAGTACTTC
- | - | TRBJ1-4 | TRBV18 | CASSQTPGQGRNEKLFF | TGTGCCAGCTCACAAACCCCCGGGCAGGGGCGGAATGAAAAACTGTTTTTT
- | - | TRBJ2-1 | TRBV11-3 | CASSFSRYNEQFF | TGTGCCAGCAGCTTCTCTAGGTACAATGAGCAGTTCTTC
- | - | TRBJ2-3 | TRBV7-2 | CASSLDGGGRGDTQYF | TGTGCCAGCAGCTTAGATGGGGGCGGACGGGGAGATACGCAGTATTTT
TRBD1 | - | TRBJ1-1 | TRBV29-1 | CSVGRGQGALNTEAFF | TGCAGCGTTGGCCGGGGACAGGGGGCGTTGAACACTGAAGCTTTCTTT
TRBD2 | - | TRBJ2-1 | TRBV24-1 | CATSDEASGSHEQFF | TGTGCCACCAGTGATGAGGCTAGCGGGAGTCATGAGCAGTTCTTC
- | - | TRBJ1-6 | TRBV7-2 | CASSFGPLSGSPLHF | TGTGCCAGCAGCTTCGGGCCCCTTTCGGGATCACCCCTCCACTTT
TRBD1 | - | TRBJ2-5 | TRBV2 | CASVYVRQGTQYF | TGTGCCAGCGTCTACGTACGACAGGGGACCCAGTACTTC
- | - | TRBJ1-2 | TRBV9 | CASSVATGQGYTF | TGTGCCAGCAGCGTTGCTACAGGGCAGGGCTACACCTTC